The sequence of this TCR beta chain was determined in a study of blood T cells in healthy people across ages. Study observations and caveats: Unsorted PBMCs blocked a conclusive comparison of naive and antigen-experienced cells.

With a J-beta primer mix and a sample-barcoded 5' primer, a second PCR ran roughly 7 to 11 cycles. Every single cDNA molecule received a tag from a template-switch adaptor with 12 random nucleotides. TCRdb re-analysed the 5' RACE reads in MiXCR, keeping a single row per CDR3 protein. The repertoire holds about 1,600,000 distinct CDR3 sequences, with approximately 42% as singletons. On this clonotype itself: No antigen is known for it.

From germline, CDR1 is WSHSY and CDR2 SAAADI. This CDR3 has 16 amino acids. The V end lost 6 bases, the J end lost 1 base, and 17 bases lay between the germline ends. The chain recombines TRBV10-2 with TRBJ2-3; perhaps D is TRBD1 or TRBD2 (6 bases each). The sample was blood. The clonotype originates from a woman aged 18-29 years in good health. In nucleotides, the CDR3 is TGCGCCAGCAGCCGGGGGCCCATGATTGGCACAGATACGCAGTATTTT. Its translation is CASSRGPMIGTDTQYF.